This TCR beta chain was recovered during a study of T-cell reconstitution after alpha-beta-depleted transplantation in children. Study conclusions and caveats: Where some patients showed high TCRbeta diversity at day 60, it came from recipient T cells and thymic progenitors that had survived. Among T cells one year after transplant, newly produced cells accounted for most counts and diversity. After transplant, at about two months, alpha-beta T cells were reportedly derived from several hundred expanded graft clones.

It was with unique molecular identifiers that the TCRbeta library was prepared. One entry per CDR3 protein results from TCRdb running MiXCR on the PCR reads. This table has about 980,000 distinct CDR3 sequences, less than 30% appearing once. This CDR3 has 13 residues. With 4 bases removed from V and 7 bases from J, the gap between germline ends came to 8 bases. Per germline, CDR1 SNHLY and CDR2 FYNNEI. With regard to this clonotype: Its specificity is unknown.

V is TRBV2 and J is TRBJ1-6; no reliable D call. The TCR originated in a boy in the first two years of life who had a stem cell transplant for SCID, so the T cells may come from the graft donor. Sequenced material: PBMCs, mostly from graft donor cells, taken 360 days after TCRalphabeta/CD19-depleted stem cell transplant. The CDR3 reads CASSADGNSPLHF. The DNA of the CDR3 is TGTGCCAGCAGTGCCGACGGGAATTCACCCCTCCACTTT.